This passage covers 14 T cell receptor beta chains from one sample sequenced in a study of shared clonotypes between healthy human individuals. Sequencing used immunoSEQ multiplex PCR; TCRdb keeps in-frame clones, though not all of them. The table records about 360,000 clones, around 79% of them present only once. The sequencing input was memory CD4+ T cells sorted from blood. Specified subset: CD45RA-negative fraction. The receptors originated from a young man in good health.

Concerning this clone itself: This sample also contains other DNA sequences that code for the same CDR3. The J gene is TRBJ2-3, the V gene TRBV11-2; perhaps TRBD2 as D (5 bases). Trimming stripped 3 bases from V and 6 bases from J, with 10 bases between. CDR1 SGHAT and CDR2 FQNNGV come from the germline V gene. The CDR3 spans 13 residues. The CDR3, as DNA: TGTGCCAGCAGCTTTTCGGGGTCGGATACGCAGTATTTT. Encoded protein: CASSFSGSDTQYF.

The chain carries TRBV11-3 and TRBJ2-1; D uncertain. CDR1 and CDR2 (germline): SGHNT, YENEEA. The V gene lost 1 base and the J gene lost 8 bases, with 12 bases spanning the gap. This CDR3 contains 14 residues. CDR3 DNA sequence: TGTGCCAGCAGCTTAGCGGGCCCCACATATGAGCAGTTCTTC. Translation: CASSLAGPTYEQFF.

The rearrangement joins TRBV19 to TRBJ2-7; D possibly uses TRBD1 or TRBD2 (5 bases each). Germline-derived CDR1 and CDR2 are LNHDA and SQIVND (reference sequence). The CDR3 sequence is 15 residues long. V dropped 10 bases and J dropped 4 bases, with 23 bases sitting between them. CDR3 DNA sequence: TGTGCCACCAGGGATCCGGGACGTACTAATTACGAGCAGTACTTC. This codes for CATRDPGRTNYEQYF.

The chain combines TRBV30 with TRBJ2-5, with D uncertain. The CDR3 runs 11 residues. Trimming removed 4 bases from V and 5 bases from J, with 8 bases in between. Germline lookup yields CDR1 GTSNPN and CDR2 SVGIG (reference sequence). The CDR3 reads CAWKSGETQYF. The CDR3 DNA reads as TGTGCCTGGAAGTCCGGGGAGACCCAGTACTTC.

The chain is built from TRBV27 and TRBJ2-3; maybe TRBD2 (5 bases). The CDR3 is 14 residues long. The V and J ends lost 5 bases and 4 bases respectively, with 13 bases between them. Germline V gene sequence: CDR1 MNHEY, CDR2 SMNVEV (reference sequence). The DNA of the CDR3 is TGTGCCAGCAGTCCGGGGTTCTTTGCAGATACGCAGTATTTT. It codes for CASSPGFFADTQYF.

V and J are TRBV25-1 and TRBJ2-5, with D perhaps TRBD2 (6 bases). This CDR3 contains 14 residues. Germline V CDR1 and CDR2: MGHDK, SYGVNS. V was trimmed by 8 bases and J by 4 bases, leaving 17 bases between them. CDR3 DNA sequence: TGTGCCAGCGGAGCTAGCGTCGGGGTAGAGACCCAGTACTTC. Its protein is CASGASVGVETQYF.

This chain links TRBV9 with TRBJ2-5; the D gene is possibly TRBD1 (5 bases). There are 13 residues in the CDR3. Between the trimmed V and J ends, which lost 4 bases and 0 bases, there was a span of 7 bases. Germline V gene lookup returns CDR1 SGDLS and CDR2 YYNGEE. CDR3 sequence reads: CASSLTDQETQYF. CDR3 DNA sequence: TGTGCCAGCAGCCTGACAGACCAAGAGACCCAGTACTTC. Supplemented by reference TRBV9 and TRBJ2-5, the full variable domain reads DSGVTQTPKHLITATGQRVTLRCSPRSGDLSVYWYQQSLDQGLQFLIQYYNGEERAKGNILERFSAQQFPDLHSELNLSSLELGDSALYFCASSLTDQETQYFGPGTRLLVL.

The chain joins TRBV25-1 to TRBJ2-1, with 7 bases matching TRBD1. The CDR3 covers 16 residues. Germline CDR1 reads MGHDK; CDR2 reads SYGVNS. V dropped 4 bases and J dropped 1; count of bases not matched to a gene: 7. As DNA, the CDR3 is TGTGCCAGCAGTGCCTCGACAGGGTTGTCCTACAATGAGCAGTTCTTC. Protein: CASSASTGLSYNEQFF. The full variable domain, with the rest looked up from reference TRBV25-1 and TRBJ2-1, is EADIYQTPRYLVIGTGKKITLECSQTMGHDKMYWYQQDPGMELHLIHYSYGVNSTEKGDLSSESTVSRIRTEHFPLTLESARPSHTSQYLCASSASTGLSYNEQFFGPGTRLTVL.

The chain has TRBV6-1 and TRBJ2-7; a possible D gene is TRBD1 (5 bases). V shed 2 bases and J shed 9 bases, with 20 bases lying between them. The CDR3 contains 15 residues. CDR1 and CDR2 from the germline V gene are MNHNS and SASEGT. The CDR3 nucleotides are TGTGCCAGCAGTGAATTCAGGCAGGGCAGGAATGGGCAGTACTTC. It specifies CASSEFRQGRNGQYF.

CDR3 nucleotides: TGTGCCAGCAAGGACCTCGCCACTAGCGGGAGGACTAGCTTTTCCGGGGAGCTGTTTTTT. Protein sequence: CASKDLATSGRTSFSGELFF. V and J are TRBV27 and TRBJ2-2, with 12 bases fitting TRBD2. Germline CDR1 reads MNHEY; CDR2 reads SMNVEV (reference sequence). The CDR3 has 20 amino acids. The ends lost 7 bases at V and 6 bases at J; junction bases unmatched: 21.

The gene calls are TRBV5-6 and TRBJ1-1; D is uncertain. Germline V gene data show CDR1 as SGHDT and CDR2 as YYEEEE. Trimming stripped 0 bases from V and 4 bases from J, with 19 bases between. The CDR3 runs 17 residues. DNA of the CDR3: TGTGCCAGCAGCTTGGTGGGAGTGGGTTTTATGGGCACTGAAGCTTTCTTT. Translated: CASSLVGVGFMGTEAFF.

V is TRBV10-3 and J is TRBJ2-3; 7 nucleotides align to TRBD2. V was clipped by 2 bases and J by 3 bases; unmatched bases: 5. This CDR3 is built from 15 residues. The germline V gene encodes CDR1 ENHRY and CDR2 SYGVKD. CDR3 sequence reads: CAISEPAGETDTQYF. The CDR3 coding sequence is TGTGCCATCAGTGAGCCTGCGGGAGAGACAGATACGCAGTATTTT.

The CDR3 nucleotides read TGTGCCAGCATCCTCGGACAGGCGAAAGCTTTCTTT. Its translation: CASILGQAKAFF. This chain uses TRBV2 with TRBJ1-1, with TRBD1 identical over 7 bases. Germline lookup yields CDR1 SNHLY and CDR2 FYNNEI. V shed 7 bases and J 9 bases; nucleotides not matched to a gene: 8. The length of the CDR3 is 12 residues.

This clone has a single count. This rearrangement joins TRBV5-1 to TRBJ1-2; tentative D call: TRBD1 (6 bases). Trimming took 2 bases from V and 2 from J, leaving 10 bases between them. In germline, CDR1 is SGHRS, CDR2 YFSETQ. The CDR3 spans 14 residues. In DNA, the CDR3 is TGCGCCAGCAGCTTACAAACAGGGAACTATGGCTACACCTTC. It yields the protein CASSLQTGNYGYTF. The full variable domain, in which reference TRBV5-1 and TRBJ1-2 provide the parts outside the CDR3, is KAGVTQTPRYLIKTRGQQVTLSCSPISGHRSVSWYQQTPGQGLQFLFEYFSETQRNKGNFPGRFSGRQFSNSRSEMNVSTLELGDSALYLCASSLQTGNYGYTFGSGTRLTVV.